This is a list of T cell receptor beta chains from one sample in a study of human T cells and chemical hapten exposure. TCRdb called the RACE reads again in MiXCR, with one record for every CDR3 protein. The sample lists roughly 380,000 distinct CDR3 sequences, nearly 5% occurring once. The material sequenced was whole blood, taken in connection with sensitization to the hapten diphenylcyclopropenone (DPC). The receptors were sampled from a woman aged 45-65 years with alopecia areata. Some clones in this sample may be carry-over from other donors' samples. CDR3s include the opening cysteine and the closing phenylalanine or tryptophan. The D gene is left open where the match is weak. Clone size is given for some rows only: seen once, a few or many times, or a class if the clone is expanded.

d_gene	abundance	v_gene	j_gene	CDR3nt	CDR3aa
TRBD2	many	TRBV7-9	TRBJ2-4	TGTGCCAGCAGCCTTAGCGGGGGTTCAAACATTCAGTACTTC	CASSLSGGSNIQYF
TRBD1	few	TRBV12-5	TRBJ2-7	TGTGCTAGTGGTCCGGGACAGGCCACCTACGAGCAGTACTTC	CASGPGQATYEQYF
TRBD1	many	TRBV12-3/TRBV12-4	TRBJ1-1	TGTGCCAGCAGTCTACTTACAGGGGGTGCAACTGAAGCTTTCTTT	CASSLLTGGATEAFF
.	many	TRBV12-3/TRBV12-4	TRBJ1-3	TGTGCCAGCAGTAACTATGACACCGATGGAAACACCATATATTTT	CASSNYDTDGNTIYF
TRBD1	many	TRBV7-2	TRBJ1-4	TGTGCCAGCAGCTCTCGGACAGGGGGGGAAGAAAAACTGTTTTTT	CASSSRTGGEEKLFF
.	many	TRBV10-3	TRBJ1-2	TGTGCCATCAGTGATTATCTGGTGGAACAGCCCTATGGCTACACCTTC	CAISDYLVEQPYGYTF
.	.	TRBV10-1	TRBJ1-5	TGCGCCAGCAGTGAGGGGACTCAGCCCCAGCATTTT	CASSEGTQPQHF
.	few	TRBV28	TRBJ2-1	TGTGCCAGCAGCTATGGGACCGAAGAGCAGTTCTTC	CASSYGTEEQFF
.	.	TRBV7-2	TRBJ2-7	TGTGCCAGCAGCCTCTTCCACGAGCAGTACTTC	CASSLFHEQYF
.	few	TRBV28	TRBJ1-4	TGTGCCAGCAGCTGGACCGAGTCGGCAAAGGAAAAACTGTTTTTT	CASSWTESAKEKLFF
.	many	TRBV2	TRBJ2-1	TGTGCCAGCAGTGAGGACGCTGAGCAGTTCTTC	CASSEDAEQFF
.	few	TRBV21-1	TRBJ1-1	TGTGCCAGCAGCTTCTCCCCAACAGGGGAAGGGAACACTGAAGCTTTCTTT	CASSFSPTGEGNTEAFF
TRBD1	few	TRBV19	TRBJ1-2	TGTGCCACCGACAGGGGCTATGGCTACACCTTC	CATDRGYGYTF
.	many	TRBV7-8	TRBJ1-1	TGTGCCAGCAGCTTAGTTCAGGGGAACACTGAAGCTTTCTTT	CASSLVQGNTEAFF
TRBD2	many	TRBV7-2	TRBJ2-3	TGTGCCAGCAGCTTAGACGGCGGGGGGCCGACAGATACGCAGTATTTT	CASSLDGGGPTDTQYF
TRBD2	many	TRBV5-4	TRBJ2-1	TGTGCCAGCAGCTTGGCTGGGGCTAGCGGGGCAGAGCAGTTCTTC	CASSLAGASGAEQFF
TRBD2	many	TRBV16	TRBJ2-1	TGTGCCAGCACACCCGGTAGCGGGTTGGGTGAGCAGTTCTTC	CASTPGSGLGEQFF
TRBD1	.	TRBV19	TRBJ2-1	TGTGCCAGTAGTAAAGACCGGGACAGCGTCCGTGAGCAGTTCTTC	CASSKDRDSVREQFF
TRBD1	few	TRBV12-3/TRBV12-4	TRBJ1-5	TGTGCCAGCAGAAGGACAGGGGGCGACCAGCCCCAGCATTTT	CASRRTGGDQPQHF
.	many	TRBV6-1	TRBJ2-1	TGTGCCAGCGCCGGGACCCCCTGGGAGAATGAGCAGTCCTTC	CASAGTPWENEQSF
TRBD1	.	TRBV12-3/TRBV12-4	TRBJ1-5	TGTGCCAGCAGTTTAAAAGGGGGCAGGCAGCCCCAGCATTTT	CASSLKGGRQPQHF
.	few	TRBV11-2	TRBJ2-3	TGTGCCAGCAGGTCCCAGCTACTTCGCGGGCCTGATACGCAGTATTTT	CASRSQLLRGPDTQYF
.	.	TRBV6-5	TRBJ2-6	TGTGCCAGCTCCCTCATCCCTGGGGCCAACGTCCTGACTTTC	CASSLIPGANVLTF
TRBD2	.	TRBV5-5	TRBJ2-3	TGTGCCAGCAGCCGACCGACTAGCGGGAGGGCCGTGTCCCCAGATACGCAGTATTTT	CASSRPTSGRAVSPDTQYF
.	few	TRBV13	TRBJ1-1	TGTGCCAGCAGACTTACGATTGGGGGTAGCCCTGAAGCTTTCTTT	CASRLTIGGSPEAFF
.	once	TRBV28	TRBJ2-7	TGTGCCAGCAGTTACCCCACAGGGACCCTCTCCTACGAGCAGTACTTC	CASSYPTGTLSYEQYF
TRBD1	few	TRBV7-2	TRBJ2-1	TGTGCCAGCAGCCAATATATCATTCACACAGGGGGCCGGAATGAGCAGTTCTTC	CASSQYIIHTGGRNEQFF
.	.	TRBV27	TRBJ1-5	TGTGCCAGCAGAAGGACAGTCAATCAGCCCCAGCATTTT	CASRRTVNQPQHF
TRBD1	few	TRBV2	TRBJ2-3	TGTGCCAGTAGGGGTCCAGGGGGCGCGGCAGATACGCAGTATTTT	CASRGPGGAADTQYF
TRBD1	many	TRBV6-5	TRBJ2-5	TGTGCCAGCAGTTACTCGGCAGGGGGTATGGAGACCCAGTACTTC	CASSYSAGGMETQYF
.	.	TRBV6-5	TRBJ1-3	TGTGCCAGCAGTCTCGAAGGAAACACCATATATTTT	CASSLEGNTIYF
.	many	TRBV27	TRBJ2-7	TGTGCCAGCAACCGTTGGGCCAGGCCCTACGAGCAGTACTTC	CASNRWARPYEQYF
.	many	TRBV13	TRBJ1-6	TGTGCCAGCAGCTTTTCGACCAATTCACCCCTCCACTTT	CASSFSTNSPLHF
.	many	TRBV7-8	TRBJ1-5	TGTGCCAGCAGCTTAGGGGGTGGGGAGAATCAGCCCCAGCATTTT	CASSLGGGENQPQHF
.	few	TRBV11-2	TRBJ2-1	TGTGCCAGTTCAACGGGGTGGAGCTCCTACAATGAGCAGTTCTTC	CASSTGWSSYNEQFF
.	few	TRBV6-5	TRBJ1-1	TGTGCCAGCAGGACTCCTGGTGTATTCACTGAAGCTTTCTTT	CASRTPGVFTEAFF
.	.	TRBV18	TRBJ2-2	TGTGCCAGCTCACCACCGGAGGGGGACACCGGGGAGCTGTTTTTT	CASSPPEGDTGELFF
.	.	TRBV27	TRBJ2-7	TGTGCCAGCACTGGGCGCTATCCCTACGAGCAGTACTTC	CASTGRYPYEQYF
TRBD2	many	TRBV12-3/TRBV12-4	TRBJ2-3	TGTGCCAGCAGTTTGGTTGCGGGGGGGCTGGATACGCAGTATTTT	CASSLVAGGLDTQYF
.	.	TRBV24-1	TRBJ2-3	TGTGCCACCAGACAGGGCCCTGACACAGATACGCAGTATTTT	CATRQGPDTDTQYF
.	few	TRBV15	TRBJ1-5	TGTGCCACCAGCACTCCGCTAGAGAATAGCAATCAGCCCCAGCATTTT	CATSTPLENSNQPQHF
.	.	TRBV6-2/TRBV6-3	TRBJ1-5	TGTGCCAGCAGTTACCTAGGGATTCAGCCCCGGCATTTT	CASSYLGIQPRHF
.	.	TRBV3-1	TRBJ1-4	TGTGCCAGCAGCCAAGAGGGTCGGGAAAAACTGTTTTTT	CASSQEGREKLFF
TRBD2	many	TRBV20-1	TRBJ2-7	TGCAGTGCCGGACTAGCGGGAGTATCCTACGAGCAGTACTTC	CSAGLAGVSYEQYF
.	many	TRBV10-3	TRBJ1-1	TGTGCCATCAGTGAGCTGGGGGACACTGAAGCTTTCTTT	CAISELGDTEAFF
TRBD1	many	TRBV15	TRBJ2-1	TGTGCCACCTCCAGGGGGAATGAGCAGTTCTTC	CATSRGNEQFF
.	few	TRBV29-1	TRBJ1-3	TGCAGCGTTACGGACAGCTCTGGAAACACCATATATTTT	CSVTDSSGNTIYF
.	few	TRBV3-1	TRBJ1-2	TGTGCCAGCAGCCAAGTCAGTAACTATGGCTACACCTTC	CASSQVSNYGYTF
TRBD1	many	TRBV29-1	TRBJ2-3	TGCAGCGTCGGTCAGGGGGCGCTTAGAGATACGCAGTATTTT	CSVGQGALRDTQYF
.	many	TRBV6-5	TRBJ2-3	TGTGCCAGCAGACCGCTTACGGGAGTGAGAGATACGCAGTATTTT	CASRPLTGVRDTQYF
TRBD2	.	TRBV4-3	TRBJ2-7	TGCGCCAGCAGCGAACTAGCGGGAGGGTTCTACGAGCAGTACTTC	CASSELAGGFYEQYF
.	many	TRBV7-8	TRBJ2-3	TGTGCCAGCACCTCCAAACAGGGCAGCACAGATACGCAGTATTTT	CASTSKQGSTDTQYF
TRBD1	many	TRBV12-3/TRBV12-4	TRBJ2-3	TGTGCCAGCAGCTTTACGGGACAGGGGTGGACAGATACGCAGTATTTT	CASSFTGQGWTDTQYF
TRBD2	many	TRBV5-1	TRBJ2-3	TGCGCCAGCAGCTACCGGACTAGCGAGCCCACAGATACGCAGTATTTT	CASSYRTSEPTDTQYF
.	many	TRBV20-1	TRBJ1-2	TGCAGTGCTGCCCCGGACACGGCGGGTGAGGGCTACACCTTC	CSAAPDTAGEGYTF
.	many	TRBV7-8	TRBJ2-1	TGTGCCAGCAGCTTAACCAGGGTCGCCTACAATGAGCAGTTCTTC	CASSLTRVAYNEQFF
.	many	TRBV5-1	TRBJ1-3	TGCGCCAGCAGCTTGGACAGTTACTCTGGAAACACCATATATTTT	CASSLDSYSGNTIYF
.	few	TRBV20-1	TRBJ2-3	TGCAGTGCTAGAGATGTAGCGAGCACAGATACGCAGTATTTT	CSARDVASTDTQYF
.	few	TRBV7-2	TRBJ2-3	TGTGCCAGCAGCTTAGAGGAAAGACCCACAGATACGCAGTATTTT	CASSLEERPTDTQYF
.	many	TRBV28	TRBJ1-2	TGTGCCAGCAAAGGGACAACCACCGGACCTTATGGCTACACCTTC	CASKGTTTGPYGYTF